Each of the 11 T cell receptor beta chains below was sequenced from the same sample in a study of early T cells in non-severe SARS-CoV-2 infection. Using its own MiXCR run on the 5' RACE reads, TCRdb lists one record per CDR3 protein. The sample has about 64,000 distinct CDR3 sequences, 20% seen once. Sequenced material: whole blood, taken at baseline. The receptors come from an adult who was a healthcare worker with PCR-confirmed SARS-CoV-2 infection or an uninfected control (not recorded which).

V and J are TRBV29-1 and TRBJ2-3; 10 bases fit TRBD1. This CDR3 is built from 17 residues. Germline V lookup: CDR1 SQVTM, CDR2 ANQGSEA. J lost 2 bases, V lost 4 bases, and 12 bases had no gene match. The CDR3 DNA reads TGCAGCGTTGGAGGGGGCCGGGACAGGGGCTCCACAGATACGCAGTATTTT. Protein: CSVGGGRDRGSTDTQYF.

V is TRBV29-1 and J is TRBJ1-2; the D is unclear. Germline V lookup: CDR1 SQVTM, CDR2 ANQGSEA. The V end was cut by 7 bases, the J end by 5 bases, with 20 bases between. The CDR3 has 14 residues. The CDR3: CSGLPPGSNYGYTF. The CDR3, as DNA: TGCAGCGGCCTACCCCCAGGCAGCAATTATGGCTACACCTTC.

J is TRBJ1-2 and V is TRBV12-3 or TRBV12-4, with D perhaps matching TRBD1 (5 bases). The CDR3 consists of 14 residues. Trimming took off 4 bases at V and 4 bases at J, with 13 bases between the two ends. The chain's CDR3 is CASSSPQVAYGYTF. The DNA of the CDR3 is TGTGCCAGCAGTTCCCCACAGGTTGCCTATGGCTACACCTTC.

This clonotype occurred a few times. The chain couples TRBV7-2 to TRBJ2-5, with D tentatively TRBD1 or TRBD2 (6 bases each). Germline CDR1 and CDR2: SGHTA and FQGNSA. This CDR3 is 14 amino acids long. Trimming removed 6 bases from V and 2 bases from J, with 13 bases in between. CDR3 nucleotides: TGTGCCAGCAGGAAGGGGGGTTGGCAAGAGACCCAGTACTTC. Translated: CASRKGGWQETQYF. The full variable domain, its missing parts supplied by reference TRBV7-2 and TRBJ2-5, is GAGVSQSPSNKVTEKGKDVELRCDPISGHTALYWYRQSLGQGLEFLIYFQGNSAPDKSGLPSDRFSAERTGGSVSTLTIQRTQQEDSAVYLCASRKGGWQETQYFGPGTRLLVL.

The CDR3 DNA follows: TGCGCCAGCAGCTACAGGGATGCGGAGACCCAGTACTTC. As protein: CASSYRDAETQYF. The chain is built from TRBV5-1 and TRBJ2-5, with D possibly being TRBD1 (6 bases). With 3 bases removed from V and 5 bases from J, the gap between germline ends came to 11 bases. This CDR3 contains 13 residues. Germline V gene data show CDR1 as SGHRS and CDR2 as YFSETQ.

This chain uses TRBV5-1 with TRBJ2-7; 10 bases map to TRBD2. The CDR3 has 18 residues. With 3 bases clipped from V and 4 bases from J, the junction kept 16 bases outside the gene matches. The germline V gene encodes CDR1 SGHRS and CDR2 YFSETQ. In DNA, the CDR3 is TGCGCCAGCAGCTCGGGGGAGAAACCGGGACTAGCGATATACGAGCAGTACTTC. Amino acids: CASSSGEKPGLAIYEQYF. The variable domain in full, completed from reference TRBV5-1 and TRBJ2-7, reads KAGVTQTPRYLIKTRGQQVTLSCSPISGHRSVSWYQQTPGQGLQFLFEYFSETQRNKGNFPGRFSGRQFSNSRSEMNVSTLELGDSALYLCASSSGEKPGLAIYEQYFGPGTRLTVT.

The CDR3 region is CASRRTGDSGYTF. The CDR3 coding sequence is TGTGCCAGCAGGAGGACAGGGGACAGCGGCTACACCTTC. The chain joins TRBV7-2 to TRBJ1-2; the match to TRBD1 covers 9 bases. The CDR3 contains 13 residues. After removal of 6 bases from V and 8 bases from J, the junction contained 7 bases not matched to a gene. Looked up from germline, CDR1 is SGHTA and CDR2 is FQGNSA.

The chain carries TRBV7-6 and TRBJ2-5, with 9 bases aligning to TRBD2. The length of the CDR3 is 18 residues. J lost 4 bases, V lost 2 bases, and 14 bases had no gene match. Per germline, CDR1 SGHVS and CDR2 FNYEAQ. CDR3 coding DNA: TGTGCCAGCAGCTTAATGGCCCCCAGCGGGGGGTCTGGAGAGACCCAGTACTTC. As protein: CASSLMAPSGGSGETQYF.

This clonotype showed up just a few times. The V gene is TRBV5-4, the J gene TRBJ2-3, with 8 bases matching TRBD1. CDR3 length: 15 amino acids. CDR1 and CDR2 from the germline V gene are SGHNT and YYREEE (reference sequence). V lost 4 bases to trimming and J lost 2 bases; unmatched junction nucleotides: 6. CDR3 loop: CASSTRQGHTDTQYF. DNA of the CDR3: TGTGCCAGCAGCACCAGACAGGGGCACACAGATACGCAGTATTTT.

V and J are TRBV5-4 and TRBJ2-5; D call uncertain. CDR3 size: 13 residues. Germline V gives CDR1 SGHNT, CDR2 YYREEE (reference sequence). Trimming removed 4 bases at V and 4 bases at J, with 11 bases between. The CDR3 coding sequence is TGTGCCAGCAGCCTCGCCTCTGGAGAGACCCAGTACTTC. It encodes CASSLASGETQYF.

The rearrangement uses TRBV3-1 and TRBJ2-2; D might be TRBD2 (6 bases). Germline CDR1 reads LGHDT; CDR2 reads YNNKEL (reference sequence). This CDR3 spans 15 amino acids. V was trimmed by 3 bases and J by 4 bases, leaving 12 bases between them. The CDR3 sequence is CASSHGGWVTGELFF. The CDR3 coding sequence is TGTGCCAGCAGCCATGGAGGGTGGGTCACCGGGGAGCTGTTTTTT.